This T cell receptor beta chain was recovered during a study of CD8 T cells in ankylosing spondylitis. Study-wide results and caveats: Clones linked to disease were reported to show significant enrichment in matched ankylosing spondylitis synovial fluid. The authors found the disease-linked clones to be CD8+ and relatively rare in peripheral blood. Made up of about eight highly homologous variants, a TCR beta motif appeared characteristic of ankylosing spondylitis blood.

TCRdb re-analysed the 5' RACE reads in MiXCR, keeping a single row per CDR3 protein. The table lists over 450,000 distinct CDR3 sequences, over 9.5% of them singletons. In its sample, this clonotype was seen many times. What it binds is unknown. V gave up 6 bases and J gave up 2 bases, with 17 bases separating them. CDR3 size: 16 residues. Germline CDR1 MDHEN, CDR2 SYDVKM. The specimen sequenced was blood, either unsorted or a sorted T cell fraction (not recorded which). This clonotype was sampled from a male donor with ankylosing spondylitis. This chain connects TRBV28 to TRBJ1-5, with D maybe TRBD1 (6 bases). This CDR3 is CASSAPIGQRNQPQHF. The CDR3 nucleotides read TGTGCCAGCAGCGCACCCATTGGACAGCGCAATCAGCCCCAGCATTTT. The complete variable domain, with remaining parts taken from reference TRBV28 and TRBJ1-5, reads DVKVTQSSRYLVKRTGEKVFLECVQDMDHENMFWYRQDPGLGLRLIYFSYDVKMKEKGDIPEGYSVSREKKERFSLILESASTNQTSMYLCASSAPIGQRNQPQHFGDGTRLSIL.